This TCR beta chain emerged from a study of CD8 T cells in ankylosing spondylitis. Study-wide findings and caveats: Ankylosing spondylitis blood seemed to carry a telltale TCR beta motif made of under ten highly homologous variants. Peripheral blood samples showed relatively rare disease-linked clones, and these clones were CD8+. Earlier work had already found some motif variants in reactive arthritis synovial fluid and blood.

V was clipped by 3 bases and J by 4 bases; unmatched bases: 10. Germline V gene data show CDR1 as KGHSH and CDR2 as LQKENI. The CDR3 has 16 residues. One entry per CDR3 protein results from TCRdb running MiXCR on the 5' RACE reads. The sample lists about 140,000 distinct CDR3 sequences, under 35% occurring once. This clonotype was found a few times. What it binds is not known. Source material: synovial fluid, either unsorted or a sorted T cell fraction (not recorded which). The V call is TRBV18, the J call TRBJ2-7; 9 bases fit TRBD2. The TCR comes from a male donor with ankylosing spondylitis. CDR3 in amino acids: CASSPSPGTSRYEQYF. Written as DNA, the CDR3 is TGTGCCAGCTCACCTTCACCTGGGACTAGCCGGTACGAGCAGTACTTC.